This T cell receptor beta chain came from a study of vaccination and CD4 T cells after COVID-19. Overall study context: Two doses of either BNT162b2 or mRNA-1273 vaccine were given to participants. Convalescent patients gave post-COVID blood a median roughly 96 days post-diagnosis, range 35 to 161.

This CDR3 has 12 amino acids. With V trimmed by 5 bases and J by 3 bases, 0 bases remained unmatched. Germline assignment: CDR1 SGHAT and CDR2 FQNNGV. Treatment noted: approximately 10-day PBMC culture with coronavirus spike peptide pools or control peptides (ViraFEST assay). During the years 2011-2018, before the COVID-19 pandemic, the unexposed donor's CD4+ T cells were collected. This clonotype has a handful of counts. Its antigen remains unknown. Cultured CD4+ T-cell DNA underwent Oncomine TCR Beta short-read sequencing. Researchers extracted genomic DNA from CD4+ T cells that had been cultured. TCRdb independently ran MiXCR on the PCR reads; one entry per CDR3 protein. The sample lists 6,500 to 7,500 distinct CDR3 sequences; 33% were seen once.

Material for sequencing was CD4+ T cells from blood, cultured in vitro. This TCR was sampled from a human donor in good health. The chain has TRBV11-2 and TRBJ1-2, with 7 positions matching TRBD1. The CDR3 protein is CASSTGDYGYTF. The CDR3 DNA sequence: TGTGCCAGCAGCACAGGGGACTATGGCTACACCTTC.